The 14 T cell receptor beta chains in this list originate from one sample, sequenced in a study of cytomegalovirus exposure and HLA in healthy donors (dated by TCRdb to 2015 to 2018). Libraries were prepared through the immunoSEQ multiplex PCR assay. For the multiplex PCR, a mixture combining 60 forward primers for TCR Vbeta segments and 13 reverse primers for TCR Jbeta segments was used. TCRdb stores this immuneACCESS table with in-frame sequences only. Part of the clones is absent; in the studies checked, under half of the shortfall reflects unresolved V genes, and no reason is known for the rest. The sample includes approximately 190,000 clones, with around four fifths observed a single time. In total, the top ten clones hold about 2.4% of the sample. Sequencing was carried out using PBMCs. Receptors originate from a woman in her forties or fifties in good health and CMV-seropositive.

The chain carries TRBV6-7 and TRBJ1-1; D gene unclear. TRBV6-7 carries the ORF label, with uncertain function. The CDR3 runs 14 residues. Deletions cut 3 bases from V and 7 bases from J, with 15 bases between. The CDR3 is CASSYLAFSSEAFF. CDR3 sequence (DNA): TGTGCCAGCAGTTATTTGGCGTTTAGCAGTGAAGCTTTCTTT.

On this clone itself: Sequence at one end of the junction differs from germline and may be a read error. The DNA for the CDR3 is TGTGCCAGCTCACCACCGACTAGCGGGGTAACGGTCTTC. The encoded protein is CASSPPTSGVTVF. The rearrangement links TRBV18 to TRBJ2-1, with 11 positions matching TRBD2. The CDR3 spans 13 residues. CDR1 and CDR2 from the germline V gene are KGHSH and LQKENI.

V and J are TRBV7-8 and TRBJ2-3; D unclear. Germline CDR1 SGHVS, CDR2 FQNEAQ. V lost 4 bases and J 3 bases, leaving 20 bases between the germline ends. This CDR3 is built from 17 residues. CDR3 region: CASSSPPGGGATDTQYF. The CDR3 coding sequence is TGTGCCAGCAGCTCCCCCCCCGGTGGCGGTGCTACAGATACGCAGTATTTT.

The V call is TRBV7-8, the J call TRBJ2-1, with 10 bases matching TRBD2. The CDR3 totals 15 residues. Germline trimming cut 1 base from V and 7 bases from J; bases unmatched to any gene: 4. Germline V lookup: CDR1 SGHVS, CDR2 FQNEAQ. The CDR3 loop is CASSLEAGGRNEQFF. In DNA, the CDR3 is TGTGCCAGCAGCTTAGAAGCGGGGGGGCGAAATGAGCAGTTCTTC.

The J gene is TRBJ1-5, the V gene TRBV9; 7 bases map to TRBD1. This CDR3 is 14 amino acids long. The V and J ends lost 0 bases and 7 bases, in that order; junction bases with no gene match: 4. Germline V gene data show CDR1 as SGDLS and CDR2 as YYNGEE. The CDR3 protein is CASSVEDRDQPQHF. DNA for the CDR3: TGTGCCAGCAGCGTAGAAGACAGGGACCAGCCCCAGCATTTT.

The J gene is TRBJ2-1, the V gene TRBV5-4, with TRBD2 identical over 10 bases. Germline V gene data show CDR1 as SGHNT and CDR2 as YYREEE (reference sequence). The CDR3 covers 15 residues. The V segment lost 1 base and the J segment 5 bases; nucleotides outside the gene matches: 3. The CDR3 bases are TGTGCCAGCAGCTTGCAGCTAGCGGGAGACAATGAGCAGTTCTTC. This codes for CASSLQLAGDNEQFF.

The V and J genes are TRBV6-1 and TRBJ2-1; 10 positions match TRBD2. CDR3 length: 14 amino acids. After removal of 7 bases from V and 8 bases from J, the junction contained 8 bases not matched to a gene. Germline V gene sequence: CDR1 MNHNS, CDR2 SASEGT. The DNA for the CDR3 is TGTGCCAGCAACAGCGGGGGGGCCGCCCATGAGCAGTTCTTC. This gives the protein CASNSGGAAHEQFF.

This clone was detected a few times. The chain carries TRBV11-2 and TRBJ1-1; 9 nucleotides agree with TRBD1. The length of the CDR3 is 12 residues. V shed 5 bases, J shed 7 bases, and the junction held 2 bases outside the gene matches. The germline gives CDR1 SGHAT, CDR2 FQNNGV. CDR3 region: CASSTGGHEAFF. In nucleotides, the CDR3 is TGTGCCAGCAGCACAGGGGGCCATGAAGCTTTCTTT.

In this sample, this clone turned up a few times. The chain links TRBV10-2 to TRBJ1-1, with 7 bases lining up with TRBD1. Germline V gene sequence: CDR1 WSHSY, CDR2 SAAADI. The CDR3 covers 14 residues. The CDR3 DNA is TGCGCGGCGTGGCAGGGGGGAAGGAACACTGAAGCTTTCTTT. This encodes CAAWQGGRNTEAFF.

The genes are TRBV6-5 and TRBJ2-7; 8 bases align to TRBD1. The CDR3 is 14 residues long. V lost 6 bases and J lost 2; bases outside the gene matches: 6. Germline V gene lookup returns CDR1 MNHEY and CDR2 SVGAGI. CDR3 nucleotides: TGTGCCAGCAGGCCCGGGACAGGACCCTACGAGCAGTACTTC. It translates to CASRPGTGPYEQYF.

This clone was counted many times. This chain links TRBV9 with TRBJ2-2; D is possibly TRBD2 (5 bases). The germline CDR1 and CDR2 sequences are SGDLS and YYNGEE. V was shortened by 0 bases and J by 8 bases, with 17 bases between the two germline ends. The CDR3 covers 16 residues. The chain's CDR3 is CASSVGPGDNGGELFF. CDR3 sequence (DNA): TGTGCCAGCAGCGTAGGCCCCGGGGATAATGGGGGGGAGCTGTTTTTT.

This chain connects TRBV6-6 to TRBJ2-3, with TRBD2 identical over 9 bases. Germline values: CDR1 MNHNY, CDR2 SVGAGI (reference sequence). The CDR3 consists of 13 residues. Germline trimming cut 7 bases from V and 8 bases from J; bases unmatched to any gene: 7. CDR3 residues: CASKAGGPGTQYF. The CDR3 DNA sequence: TGTGCCAGCAAGGCGGGGGGGCCGGGTACGCAGTATTTT.

This CDR3 is CATYTKGRGNSPLHF. CDR3 bases: TGTGCCACCTATACTAAGGGCAGGGGGAATTCACCCCTCCACTTT. V is TRBV28 and J is TRBJ1-6; 7 positions agree with TRBD1. The CDR3 runs to 15 residues. V gave up 10 bases and J gave up 7 bases; unmatched junction bases: 13. Germline assignment: CDR1 MDHEN and CDR2 SYDVKM.

The chain links TRBV5-1 to TRBJ2-3; TRBD1 agrees at 8 bases. The CDR3 has 14 amino acids. Per the germline V gene, CDR1 is SGHRS and CDR2 is YFSETQ. V lost 2 bases to trimming and J lost 6 bases; unmatched junction nucleotides: 5. The CDR3 coding sequence is TGCGCCAGCAGCTTTCAGGGGGCAGCGGATACGCAGTATTTT. Its protein product is CASSFQGAADTQYF.